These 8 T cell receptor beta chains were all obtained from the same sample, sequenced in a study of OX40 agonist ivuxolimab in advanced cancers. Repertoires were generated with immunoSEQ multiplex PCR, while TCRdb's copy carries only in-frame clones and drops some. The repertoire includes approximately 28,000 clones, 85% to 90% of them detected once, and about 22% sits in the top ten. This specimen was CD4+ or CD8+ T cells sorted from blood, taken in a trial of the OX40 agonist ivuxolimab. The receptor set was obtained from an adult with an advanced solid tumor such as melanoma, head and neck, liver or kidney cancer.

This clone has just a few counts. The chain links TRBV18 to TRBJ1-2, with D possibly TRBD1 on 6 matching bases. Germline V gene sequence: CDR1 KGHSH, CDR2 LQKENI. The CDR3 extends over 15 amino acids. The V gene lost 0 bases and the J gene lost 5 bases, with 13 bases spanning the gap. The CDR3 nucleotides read TGTGCCAGCTCACCACCTTATGGGACACAGTATGGCTACACCTTC. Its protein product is CASSPPYGTQYGYTF.

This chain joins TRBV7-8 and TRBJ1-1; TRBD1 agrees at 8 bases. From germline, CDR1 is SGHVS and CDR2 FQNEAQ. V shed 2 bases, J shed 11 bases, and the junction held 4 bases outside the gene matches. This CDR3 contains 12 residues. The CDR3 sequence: CASSLRDRYAFF. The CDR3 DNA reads TGTGCCAGCAGCTTAAGGGACAGGTATGCTTTCTTT.

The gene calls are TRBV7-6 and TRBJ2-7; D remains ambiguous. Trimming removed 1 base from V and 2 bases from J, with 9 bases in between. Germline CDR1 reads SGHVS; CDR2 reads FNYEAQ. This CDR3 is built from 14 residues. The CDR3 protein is CASSLETGAYEQYF. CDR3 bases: TGTGCCAGCAGCTTAGAAACCGGAGCCTACGAGCAGTACTTC.

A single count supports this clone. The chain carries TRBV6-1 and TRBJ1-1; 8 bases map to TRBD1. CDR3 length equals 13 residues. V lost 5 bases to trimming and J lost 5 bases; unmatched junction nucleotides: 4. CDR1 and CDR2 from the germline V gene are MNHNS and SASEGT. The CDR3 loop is CASSTTGGTEAFF. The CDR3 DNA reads TGTGCCAGCAGTACTACAGGGGGAACTGAAGCTTTCTTT.

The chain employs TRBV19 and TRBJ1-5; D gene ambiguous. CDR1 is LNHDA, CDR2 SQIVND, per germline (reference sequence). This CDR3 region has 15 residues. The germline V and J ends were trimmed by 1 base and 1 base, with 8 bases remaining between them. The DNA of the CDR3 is TGTGCCAGTAGTATAGGGGTTTGGAGCAATCAGCCCCAGCATTTT. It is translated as CASSIGVWSNQPQHF.

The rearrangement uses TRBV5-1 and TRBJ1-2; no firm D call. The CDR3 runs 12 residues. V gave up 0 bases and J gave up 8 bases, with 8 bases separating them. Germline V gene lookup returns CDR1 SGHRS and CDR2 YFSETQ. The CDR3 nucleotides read TGCGCCAGCAGCTTGGGCTCGGGAGGCTACACCTTC. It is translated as CASSLGSGGYTF.

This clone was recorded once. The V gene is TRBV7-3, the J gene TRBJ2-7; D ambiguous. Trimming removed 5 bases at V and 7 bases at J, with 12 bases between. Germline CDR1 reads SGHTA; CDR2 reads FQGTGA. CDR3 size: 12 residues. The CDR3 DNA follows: TGTGCCAGCAGCCCCCCATGGGAAGAGCAGTACTTC. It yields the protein CASSPPWEEQYF.

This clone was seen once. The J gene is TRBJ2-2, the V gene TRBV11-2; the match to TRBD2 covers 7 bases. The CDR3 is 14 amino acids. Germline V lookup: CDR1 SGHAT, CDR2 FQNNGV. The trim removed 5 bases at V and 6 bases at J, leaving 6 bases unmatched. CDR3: CASSRGLGPGELFF. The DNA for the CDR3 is TGTGCCAGCAGCCGAGGACTAGGACCCGGGGAGCTGTTTTTT.